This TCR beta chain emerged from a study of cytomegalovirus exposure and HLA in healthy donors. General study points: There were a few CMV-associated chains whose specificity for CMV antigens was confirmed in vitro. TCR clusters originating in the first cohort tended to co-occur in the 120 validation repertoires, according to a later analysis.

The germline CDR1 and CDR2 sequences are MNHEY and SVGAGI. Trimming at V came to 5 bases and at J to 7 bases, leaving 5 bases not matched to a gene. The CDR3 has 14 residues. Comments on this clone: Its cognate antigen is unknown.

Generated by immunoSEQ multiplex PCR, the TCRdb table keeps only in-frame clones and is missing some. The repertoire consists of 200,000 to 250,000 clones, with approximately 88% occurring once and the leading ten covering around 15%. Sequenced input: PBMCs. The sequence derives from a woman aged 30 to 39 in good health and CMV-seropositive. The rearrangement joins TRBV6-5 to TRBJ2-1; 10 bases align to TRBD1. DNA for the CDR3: TGTGCCAGCAGTGGGGACAGGGGCGCGAATGAGCAGTTCTTC. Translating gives CASSGDRGANEQFF.